The 32 T cell receptor beta chains below all came from one sample that was sequenced in a study of identical twins. TCRdb processed the 5' RACE reads anew with MiXCR; each CDR3 protein has one entry. The profile covers 1.5 million to 2 million distinct CDR3 sequences, with roughly a third appearing a single time and approximately 0.25% taken by the ten largest. The sequencing sample was made of cord blood. The receptors derive from a newborn girl in good health.

This clonotype came up a few times. V is TRBV20-1 and J is TRBJ2-1; perhaps TRBD2 as D (5 bases). The CDR3 loop spans 12 amino acids. V shed 7 bases and J shed 7 bases, with 14 bases lying between them. CDR1 and CDR2 from the germline V gene are DFQATT and SNEGSKA (reference sequence). CDR3: CSVTRSRNEQFF. The CDR3 DNA follows: TGCAGTGTAACTAGATCAAGAAATGAGCAGTTCTTC.

This clonotype was observed a few times. The chain couples TRBV7-2 to TRBJ2-1, with unresolved D. The CDR3 has 14 residues. Trimming left V 1 base short and J 9 bases short, with 13 bases between. Per the germline V gene, CDR1 is SGHTA and CDR2 is FQGNSA. The CDR3, as DNA: TGTGCCAGCAGCTTAGATCGCCAGTTGGGTGAGCAGTTCTTC. Its protein is CASSLDRQLGEQFF.

This clonotype has just one count. This may be a read error, as it is one base from a much larger clone. The chain is built from TRBV29-1 and TRBJ2-3; no definite D call. Germline V gene data show CDR1 as SQVTM and CDR2 as ANQGSEA. The CDR3 has 14 amino acids. V was pared by 1 base and J by 0 bases, with 8 bases between. CDR3 residues: CSVEASVSTDTQYF. For the CDR3, the DNA is TGCAGCGTTGAAGCCTCAGTTAGCACAGATACGCAGTATTTT.

This chain links TRBV12-3 or TRBV12-4 with TRBJ2-3, with D perhaps TRBD1 or TRBD2 (5 bases each). V lost 2 bases to trimming and J lost 11 bases, with 20 bases between them. The CDR3 runs 15 residues. CDR3 DNA sequence: TGTGCCAGCAGTTTAACCTCAGGGACGGGATGGGGGCAGTATTTT. Encoded protein: CASSLTSGTGWGQYF.

The V and J genes are TRBV5-1 and TRBJ1-2; D is undetermined. The V and J ends lost 1 base and 6 bases respectively, with 7 bases between them. CDR1 SGHRS and CDR2 YFSETQ come from the germline V gene. The CDR3 contains 12 residues. The CDR3 DNA follows: TGCGCCAGCAGCTTGTCCCAGGATGGCTACACCTTC. It yields the protein CASSLSQDGYTF.

The chain couples TRBV6-2 or TRBV6-3 to TRBJ1-2; D is unclear. This CDR3 region has 14 residues. The V gene's germline CDR1 is MNHEY and CDR2 SVGEGT. The V gene lost 0 bases and the J gene lost 4 bases, with 9 bases spanning the gap. CDR3 region: CASSYSGRIYGYTF. The CDR3 DNA reads as TGTGCCAGCAGTTACTCTGGACGGATCTATGGCTACACCTTC.

The rearrangement uses TRBV27 and TRBJ1-5; TRBD1 matches at 8 bases. Germline V lookup: CDR1 MNHEY, CDR2 SMNVEV (reference sequence). V shed 8 bases, J shed 7 bases, and the junction held 10 bases outside the gene matches. The CDR3 is 14 residues long. The CDR3 sequence is CASGTQGARQPQHF. CDR3 sequence (DNA): TGTGCCAGCGGAACTCAGGGGGCTCGACAGCCCCAGCATTTT.

In its sample, this clonotype was seen once. This sequence joins TRBV10-3 and TRBJ2-1; D not certain. The CDR3 runs to 15 residues. V was shortened by 2 bases and J by 0 bases, with 8 bases between the two germline ends. Germline V lookup: CDR1 ENHRY, CDR2 SYGVKD. CDR3 nucleotides: TGTGCCATCAGTGAGGGTAGGGACTCCTACAATGAGCAGTTCTTC. The encoded protein is CAISEGRDSYNEQFF.

The rearrangement uses TRBV2 and TRBJ1-5; D ambiguous. V shed 6 bases and J shed 1 base, with 10 bases lying between them. This CDR3 has 14 amino acids. The germline V gene encodes CDR1 SNHLY and CDR2 FYNNEI. The CDR3: CASRDPTSNQPQHF. CDR3 nucleotides: TGTGCCAGCAGGGATCCTACGAGCAATCAGCCCCAGCATTTT.

This clonotype was counted between two and nine times. The chain has TRBV5-1 and TRBJ1-4; D call uncertain. CDR1 is SGHRS and CDR2 is YFSETQ in the germline V gene. The ends were cut back, 9 bases at V and 8 bases at J, with 14 bases in the middle. The CDR3 is 12 amino acids. Here the CDR3 DNA reads TGCGCCACAAGAAACGGTGGGGAAAAACTGTTTTTT. It is translated as CATRNGGEKLFF.

This clonotype was recorded only once. The rearrangement joins TRBV15 to TRBJ2-6; no clear D gene. Germline loops: CDR1 LNHNV, CDR2 YYDKDF (reference sequence). V lost 0 bases to trimming and J lost 4 bases, with 10 bases between them. The CDR3 covers 16 residues. The chain's CDR3 is CATSRDRVAGANVLTF. Written as DNA, the CDR3 is TGTGCCACCAGCAGAGATCGGGTCGCGGGGGCCAACGTCCTGACTTTC.

The rearrangement uses TRBV28 and TRBJ1-2, with D unclear. The V gene lost 6 bases and the J gene lost 5 bases, with 13 bases spanning the gap. Germline V gene sequence: CDR1 MDHEN, CDR2 SYDVKM. This CDR3 region has 13 residues. The chain's CDR3 is CASRVDGPYGYTF. CDR3 bases: TGTGCCAGCAGAGTGGATGGCCCTTATGGCTACACCTTC.

V is TRBV5-1 and J is TRBJ2-5, with TRBD2 identical over 11 bases. The CDR3 consists of 15 residues. Trimming cost V 7 bases and J 11 bases; bases outside gene matches: 16. Germline V lookup: CDR1 SGHRS, CDR2 YFSETQ. CDR3 loop: CASGGLAASYNEQYF. DNA of the CDR3: TGCGCCAGCGGGGGACTAGCGGCCTCCTACAATGAGCAGTACTTC.

A remark on this clonotype: No conserved phenylalanine or tryptophan is present at the end of the CDR3, so a read error is the likely explanation. The chain is built from TRBV4-1 and TRBJ2-3; a possible D gene is TRBD2 (6 bases). This CDR3 contains 16 residues. Germline V lookup: CDR1 MGHRA, CDR2 YSYEKL. Trimming left V 0 bases short and J 2 bases short, with 12 bases between. CDR3 nucleotide sequence: TGCGCCAGCAGCCAAGAGCCTAGCGCACTCACAGATACGCAGTATGTT. Amino acid sequence: CASSQEPSALTDTQYV.

The chain recombines TRBV2 with TRBJ1-3; D is undetermined. CDR1 and CDR2 from the germline V gene are SNHLY and FYNNEI. V lost 7 bases, J lost 0 bases, and 13 bases lay in between. The CDR3 sequence is 15 residues long. CDR3 amino acids: CASMVGTSSGNTIYF. For the CDR3, the DNA is TGTGCCAGCATGGTGGGCACTAGCTCTGGAAACACCATATATTTT.

The chain combines TRBV9 with TRBJ2-7; weak D call: TRBD2 (5 bases). With 0 bases removed from V and 2 bases from J, the gap between germline ends came to 9 bases. This CDR3 region has 14 residues. Per germline, CDR1 SGDLS and CDR2 YYNGEE. This CDR3 is CASSVDPRAYEQYF. The CDR3 DNA is TGTGCCAGCAGCGTAGATCCGAGGGCCTACGAGCAGTACTTC.

This clonotype has more than one count but fewer than ten. V usage is TRBV20-1 and J usage is TRBJ2-3; D ambiguous. This CDR3 is 12 amino acids long. The germline CDR1 and CDR2 sequences are DFQATT and SNEGSKA (reference sequence). V was cut by 5 bases and J by 8 bases, with 14 bases left in between. The CDR3 sequence is CSAQKTSGTQYF. In DNA, the CDR3 is TGCAGTGCTCAAAAGACCTCTGGTACGCAGTATTTT.

This chain links TRBV7-2 with TRBJ1-5, with D possibly being TRBD1 (6 bases). The V end was cut by 8 bases, the J end by 5 bases, with 10 bases between. The germline V gene has CDR1 SGHTA and CDR2 FQGNSA. The CDR3 runs to 12 residues. This CDR3 is CASEGGDQPQHF. The CDR3 DNA follows: TGTGCCAGCGAGGGGGGCGATCAGCCCCAGCATTTT.

This clonotype has a handful of counts. J is TRBJ1-2 and V is TRBV4-1, with TRBD1 as a possible D gene (6 bases). The CDR3 has 15 residues. V lost 6 bases, J lost 4 bases, and 18 bases lay in between. Per the germline V gene, CDR1 is MGHRA and CDR2 is YSYEKL. The CDR3 loop reads CASRRGQSRSYGYTF. CDR3 nucleotides: TGCGCCAGCAGACGAGGACAGTCTCGCTCCTATGGCTACACCTTC.

Points on this clonotype: One junction end does not reproduce the germline sequence, and a read error may be involved. The chain is built from TRBV14 and TRBJ2-1; weak D call: TRBD1 (5 bases). The germline gives CDR1 SGHDN, CDR2 FVKESK. The length of the CDR3 is 14 residues. CDR3 sequence reads: CAGSLLLIRTEQFF. The CDR3 bases are TGTGCCGGCAGCCTTCTCCTTATTCGGACAGAGCAGTTCTTC.

The table lists this clonotype with a few counts. The chain couples TRBV7-9 to TRBJ1-2; D is perhaps TRBD1 (5 bases). The CDR3 has 15 residues. The germline V gene has CDR1 SEHNR and CDR2 FQNEAQ (reference sequence). Trimming removed 5 bases from V and 4 bases from J, with 17 bases in between. The CDR3 nucleotides are TGTGCCAGCAGCGCACCCGGGACCGCAAGCTATGGCTACACCTTC. Translation: CASSAPGTASYGYTF.

The genes are TRBV4-2 and TRBJ2-7; 9 bases map to TRBD2. Germline loops: CDR1 LGHNA, CDR2 YNFKEQ. The V and J ends lost 0 bases and 2 bases, in that order; junction bases with no gene match: 11. CDR3 length: 18 residues. The chain's CDR3 is CASSQERRASGTPYEQYF. CDR3 coding DNA: TGTGCCAGCAGCCAAGAGCGCAGAGCTAGCGGGACCCCCTACGAGCAGTACTTC.

Only a few counts were recorded for this clonotype. This chain connects TRBV7-9 to TRBJ1-1, with D hard to call. The CDR3 runs to 18 residues. Germline lookup yields CDR1 SEHNR and CDR2 FQNEAQ (reference sequence). Trimming cost V 2 bases and J 0 bases, with 19 bases left between them. CDR3 bases: TGTGCCAGCAGCTTAAGTCGTTATGGTGGCGCCATGAACACTGAAGCTTTCTTT. Protein product: CASSLSRYGGAMNTEAFF.

The sample holds many counts of this clonotype. The chain recombines TRBV4-2 with TRBJ2-7, with 7 bases lining up with TRBD1. Per germline, CDR1 LGHNA and CDR2 YNFKEQ. The V segment lost 1 base and the J segment 0 bases; nucleotides outside the gene matches: 0. The length of the CDR3 is 14 residues. CDR3 amino acids: CASSQGQGSYEQYF. Written as DNA, the CDR3 is TGTGCCAGCAGCCAAGGACAGGGCTCCTACGAGCAGTACTTC.

This clonotype has a count of ten or more. Mismatch with germline at one junction end may stem from a read error. V is TRBV18 and J is TRBJ2-1; 12 nucleotides match TRBD2. This CDR3 spans 15 amino acids. Looked up from germline, CDR1 is KGHSH and CDR2 is LQKENI. The CDR3 DNA follows: TGCGCCAGCAGCCCCCTAGCGGGGGGGTCCAATGAGCAGTTCTTC. It specifies CASSPLAGGSNEQFF.

The chain links TRBV13 to TRBJ2-5; TRBD2 aligns across 13 bases. The trim removed 4 bases at V and 11 bases at J, leaving 16 bases unmatched. CDR1 and CDR2 from the germline V gene are PRHDT and FYEKMQ (reference sequence). The CDR3 is made up of 17 amino acids. The CDR3 reads CASSSLTSGRAYNEQYF. CDR3 DNA sequence: TGTGCCAGCAGCTCCTTAACTAGCGGGAGGGCCTACAATGAGCAGTACTTC.

Worth noting for this clonotype: Germline is not matched at one junction end, which may reflect a read error. V usage is TRBV2 and J usage is TRBJ2-1; tentatively, D is TRBD2 (6 bases). This CDR3 has 14 amino acids. Germline V gene data show CDR1 as SNHLY and CDR2 as FYNNEI. Here the CDR3 reads CAGSPLGGRNEQFF. CDR3 in DNA: TGTGCCGGCAGTCCCTTGGGGGGTCGGAATGAGCAGTTCTTC.

This clonotype has a handful of counts. This chain joins TRBV12-3 or TRBV12-4 and TRBJ2-3, with D tentatively TRBD1 (5 bases). The V end was cut by 3 bases, the J end by 0 bases, with 16 bases between. The CDR3 sequence is 17 residues long. The CDR3 DNA is TGTGCCAGCAGTTTGTTCCGAGCAGGGCCTAGCACAGATACGCAGTATTTT. This codes for CASSLFRAGPSTDTQYF.

This clonotype was counted only a few times. This chain links TRBV7-2 with TRBJ2-1; possibly TRBD2 for D (5 bases). Germline CDR1 SGHTA, CDR2 FQGNSA. This CDR3 spans 15 amino acids. With 6 bases removed from V and 3 bases from J, the gap between germline ends came to 15 bases. The CDR3, as DNA: TGTGCCAGCAGTACCACTAGGATTGGCTACAATGAGCAGTTCTTC. This gives the protein CASSTTRIGYNEQFF. The full variable domain, its missing parts supplied by reference TRBV7-2 and TRBJ2-1, is GAGVSQSPSNKVTEKGKDVELRCDPISGHTALYWYRQSLGQGLEFLIYFQGNSAPDKSGLPSDRFSAERTGGSVSTLTIQRTQQEDSAVYLCASSTTRIGYNEQFFGPGTRLTVL.

The V and J genes are TRBV24-1 and TRBJ2-5; D is unresolved. Trimming removed 1 base from V and 5 bases from J, with 7 bases in between. CDR3 length: 13 residues. In germline, CDR1 is KGHDR, CDR2 SFDVKD. CDR3 DNA: TGTGCCACCAGTGATTTTCCGCACGAGACCCAGTACTTC. This translates into CATSDFPHETQYF.

The rearrangement uses TRBV12-3 or TRBV12-4 and TRBJ2-3, with a weak D call TRBD1 (5 bases). There are 17 residues in the CDR3. The ends were cut back, 5 bases at V and 2 bases at J, with 20 bases in the middle. The CDR3 DNA is TGTGCCAGCAGTCCCCAGGACACCTACTTTTTCACAGATACGCAGTATTTT. Translated: CASSPQDTYFFTDTQYF.

The genes are TRBV5-8 and TRBJ1-6, with a possible D match to TRBD1 (5 bases). The ends were cut back, 5 bases at V and 3 bases at J, with 12 bases in the middle. Germline V gives CDR1 SGHTS, CDR2 YDEGEE. The CDR3 is made up of 15 amino acids. This chain's CDR3 is CASRPPGIYNSPLHF. The DNA for the CDR3 is TGTGCCAGCAGGCCCCCAGGGATCTATAATTCACCCCTCCACTTT. Complete variable domain (other parts from reference TRBV5-8 and TRBJ1-6): EAGVTQSPTHLIKTRGQQATLRCSPISGHTSVYWYQQALGLGLQFLLWYDEGEERNRGNFPPRFSGRQFPNYSSELNVNALELEDSALYLCASRPPGIYNSPLHFGNGTRLTVT.